One and the same sample provided the 3 T cell receptor beta chains below, sequenced in a study of T cells in Graves' hyperthyroidism and ophthalmopathy. Amplified regions were TCR beta CDR3 sequences from RNA transcripts. An initial round of RT-PCR targeting the TCR CDR3 relied on the HTBI primer set. Each CDR3 protein is one row after TCRdb ran MiXCR on the multiplex PCR reads. The data hold some 460,000 distinct CDR3 sequences, with 15% to 17% observed a single time. The specimen was blood. Receptor source: a woman under 30 with Graves' hyperthyroidism.

There are many counts of this clonotype. The gene calls are TRBV11-2 and TRBJ2-2; D is possibly TRBD2 (5 bases). The V end was cut by 4 bases, the J end by 1 base, with 13 bases between. This CDR3 spans 16 amino acids. Germline CDR1 is SGHAT and CDR2 is FQNNGV. The CDR3 spells CASSSWGAWNTGELFF. CDR3 bases: TGTGCCAGCAGCTCGTGGGGAGCTTGGAACACCGGGGAGCTGTTTTTT.

This clonotype was picked up many times. This chain connects TRBV20-1 to TRBJ2-7; TRBD2 aligns across 10 bases. The V segment lost 0 bases and the J segment 2 bases; nucleotides outside the gene matches: 10. CDR1 and CDR2 from the germline V gene are DFQATT and SNEGSKA (reference sequence). The CDR3 spans 17 residues. The CDR3 DNA reads TGCAGTGCTAGAGAGGAAAGCGGGAGGGCCTGGGCCTACGAGCAGTACTTC. Encoded protein: CSAREESGRAWAYEQYF.

This clonotype was recorded at least ten times. This rearrangement joins TRBV5-5 to TRBJ1-1, with a possible D match to TRBD1 (5 bases). Trimming took off 6 bases at V and 0 bases at J, with 18 bases between the two ends. The CDR3 is 16 amino acids. In germline, CDR1 is SGHKS, CDR2 YYEKEE (reference sequence). The CDR3: CASTFSHGGLNTEAFF. CDR3 DNA: TGTGCCAGCACTTTTAGCCACGGGGGACTGAACACTGAAGCTTTCTTT.